This TCR beta chain came from a study of molecular identifiers for immune sequencing clone quantification. Findings and caveats of the study: Clones with over 20 RNA copies captured over 99% of effector molecules but under 1% of naive ones.

This CDR3 contains 14 residues. V lost 6 bases to trimming and J lost 4 bases; unmatched junction nucleotides: 8. Germline V gene data show CDR1 as MDHEN and CDR2 as SYDVKM. As previously described, bulk TCR libraries were made using listed TCR primers. TCRdb recomputed calls from the PCR reads with MiXCR, one row per CDR3 protein. This table has some 35,000 distinct CDR3 sequences, 19% appearing once. As concerns this clonotype: Its antigen is as yet unknown.

The V call is TRBV28, the J call TRBJ2-7; TRBD1 matches 8 bases. The sample consisted of naive CD8+ T cells from blood, with Jurkat cell RNA spiked in. Subset defined: FACS-sorted CD8+CD4-CCR7+CD45RA+ naive T cells. The origin of this receptor is a human donor in good health. Some libraries in this study had Jurkat cell RNA spiked in. As DNA, the CDR3 is TGTGCCAGCAGATACGGACAGGGAAATTACGAGCAGTACTTC. Its protein is CASRYGQGNYEQYF.